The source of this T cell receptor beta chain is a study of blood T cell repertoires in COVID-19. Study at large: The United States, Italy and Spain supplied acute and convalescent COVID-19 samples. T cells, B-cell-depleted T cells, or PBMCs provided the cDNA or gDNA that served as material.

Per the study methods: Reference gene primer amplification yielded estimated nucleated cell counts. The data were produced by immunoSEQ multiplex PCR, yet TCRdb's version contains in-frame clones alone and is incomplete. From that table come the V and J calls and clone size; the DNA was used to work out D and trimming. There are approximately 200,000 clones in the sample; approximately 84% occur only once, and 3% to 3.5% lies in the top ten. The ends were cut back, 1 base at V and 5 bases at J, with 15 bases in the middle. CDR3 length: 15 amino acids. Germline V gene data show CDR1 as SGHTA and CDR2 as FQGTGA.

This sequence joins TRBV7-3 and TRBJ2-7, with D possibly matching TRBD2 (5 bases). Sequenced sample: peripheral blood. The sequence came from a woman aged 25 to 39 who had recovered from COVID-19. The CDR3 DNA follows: TGTGCCAGCAGCTTAATTGGTGGGAGTCACAACGAGCAGTACTTC. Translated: CASSLIGGSHNEQYF.